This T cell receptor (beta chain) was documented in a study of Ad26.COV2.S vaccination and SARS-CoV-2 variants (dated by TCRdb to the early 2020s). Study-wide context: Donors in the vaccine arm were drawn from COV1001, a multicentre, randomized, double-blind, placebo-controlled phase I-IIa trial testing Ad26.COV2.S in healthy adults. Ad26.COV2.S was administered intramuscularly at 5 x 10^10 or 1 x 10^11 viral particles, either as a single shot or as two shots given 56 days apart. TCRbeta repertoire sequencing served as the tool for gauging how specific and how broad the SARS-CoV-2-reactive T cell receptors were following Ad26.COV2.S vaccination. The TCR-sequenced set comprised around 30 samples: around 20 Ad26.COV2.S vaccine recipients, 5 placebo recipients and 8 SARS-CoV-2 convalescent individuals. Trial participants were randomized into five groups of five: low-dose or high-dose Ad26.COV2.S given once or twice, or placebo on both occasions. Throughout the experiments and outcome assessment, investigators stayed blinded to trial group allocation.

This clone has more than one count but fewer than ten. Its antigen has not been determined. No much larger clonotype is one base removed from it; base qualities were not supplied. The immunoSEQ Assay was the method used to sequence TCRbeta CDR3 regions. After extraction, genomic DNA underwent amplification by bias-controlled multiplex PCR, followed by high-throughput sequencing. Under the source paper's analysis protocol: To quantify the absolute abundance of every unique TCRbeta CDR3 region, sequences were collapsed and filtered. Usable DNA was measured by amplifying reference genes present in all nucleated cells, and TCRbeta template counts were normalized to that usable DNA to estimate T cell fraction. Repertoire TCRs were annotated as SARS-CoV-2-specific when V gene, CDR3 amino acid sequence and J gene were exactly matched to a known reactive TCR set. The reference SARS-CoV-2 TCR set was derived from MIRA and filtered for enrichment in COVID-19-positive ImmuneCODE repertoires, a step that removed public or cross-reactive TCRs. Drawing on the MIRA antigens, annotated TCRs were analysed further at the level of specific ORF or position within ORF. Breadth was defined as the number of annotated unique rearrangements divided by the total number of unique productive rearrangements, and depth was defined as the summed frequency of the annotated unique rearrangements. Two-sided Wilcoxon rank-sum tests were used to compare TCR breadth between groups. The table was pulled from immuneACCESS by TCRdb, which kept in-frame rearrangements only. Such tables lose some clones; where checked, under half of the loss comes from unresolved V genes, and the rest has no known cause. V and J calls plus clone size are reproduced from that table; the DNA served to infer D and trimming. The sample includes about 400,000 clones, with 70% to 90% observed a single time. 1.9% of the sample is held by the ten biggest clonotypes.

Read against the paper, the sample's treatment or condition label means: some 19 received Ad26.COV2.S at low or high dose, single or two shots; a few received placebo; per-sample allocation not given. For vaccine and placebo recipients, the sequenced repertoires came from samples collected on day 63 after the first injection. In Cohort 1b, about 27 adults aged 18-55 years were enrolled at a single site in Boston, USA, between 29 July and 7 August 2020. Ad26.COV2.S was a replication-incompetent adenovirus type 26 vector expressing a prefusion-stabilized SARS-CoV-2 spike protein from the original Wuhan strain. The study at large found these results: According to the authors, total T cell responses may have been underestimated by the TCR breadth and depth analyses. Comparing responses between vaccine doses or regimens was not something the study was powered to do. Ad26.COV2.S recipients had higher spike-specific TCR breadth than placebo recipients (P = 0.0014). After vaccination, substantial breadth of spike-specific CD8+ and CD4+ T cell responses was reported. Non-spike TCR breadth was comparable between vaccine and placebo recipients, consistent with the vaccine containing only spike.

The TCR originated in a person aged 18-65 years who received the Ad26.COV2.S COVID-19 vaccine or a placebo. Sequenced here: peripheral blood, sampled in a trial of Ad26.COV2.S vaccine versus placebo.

The DNA reads as follows: TGTGCCAGCAGCTCAATAACGGACAGCCCAGCTTCCTACGAGCAGTACTTC. Its translation reads: CASSSITDSPASYEQYF. The rearranged segments are TRBV7-9 and TRBJ2-7; a tentative D call is TRBD1 (6 bases match). From the cysteine up to the phenylalanine, the CDR3 has a length of 17 residues. The only DNA kept is the CDR3, 51 bases in frame from the first base. V and J lose 4 bases and 1 base, and a span of 20 bases separates them. Looking up the germline V gene (reference sequence) yields CDR1 SEHNR and CDR2 FQNEAQ.